A single sample is the source of the 14 T cell receptor beta chains below, sequenced in a study of blood T cell repertoires in COVID-19. The table came from immunoSEQ multiplex PCR; TCRdb's copy has only in-frame clones and leaves some out. The sample includes approximately 250,000 clones, 86% of them seen just once. Source material: peripheral blood. These receptors all come from a man younger than 45 who had recovered from COVID-19.

The V and J genes are TRBV6-6 and TRBJ1-4; 10 bases fit TRBD1. The CDR3 spans 15 residues. V trimming: 8 bases; J trimming: 8 bases; junction bases outside the gene matches: 11. Germline V lookup: CDR1 MNHNY, CDR2 SVGAGI (reference sequence). The CDR3 DNA reads as TGTGCCAGCCGATCACCTACGGGACAGGGGGAAAAACTGTTTTTT. Its translation: CASRSPTGQGEKLFF.

V usage is TRBV27 and J usage is TRBJ1-2; TRBD1 is a possible D gene (5 bases). The CDR3 covers 12 residues. Germline V gives CDR1 MNHEY, CDR2 SMNVEV (reference sequence). The V end was cut by 6 bases, the J end by 1 base, with 6 bases between. CDR3 region: CASRTDNYGYTF. In DNA form, the CDR3 reads TGTGCCAGCAGGACAGATAACTATGGCTACACCTTC.

V is TRBV3-1 (or the pseudogene TRBV3-2) and J is TRBJ2-2, with 9 nucleotides matching TRBD2. This CDR3 spans 18 amino acids. Germline V gene lookup returns CDR1 LGHDT and CDR2 YNNKEL (reference sequence). V was clipped by 5 bases and J by 0 bases; unmatched bases: 10. The CDR3, as DNA: TGTGCCAGCAGCTCTATAATAGCGGGGGAGGCGAACACCGGGGAGCTGTTTTTT. Protein: CASSSIIAGEANTGELFF.

The gene calls are TRBV4-2 and TRBJ2-1, with no clear D. Germline V lookup: CDR1 LGHNA, CDR2 YNFKEQ. There are 13 residues in the CDR3. V was shortened by 4 bases and J by 8 bases, with 12 bases between the two germline ends. In DNA form, the CDR3 reads TGTGCCAGCAGCCCTGCGGTTTTCGATGAGCAGTTCTTC. This translates into CASSPAVFDEQFF.

The chain recombines TRBV6-5 with TRBJ1-1, with D unclear. Germline lookup yields CDR1 MNHEY and CDR2 SVGAGI. The V gene lost 10 bases and the J gene lost 11 bases, with 23 bases spanning the gap. The length of the CDR3 is 13 residues. CDR3 protein: CATLDPSANYAFF. The CDR3 nucleotides read TGTGCCACCCTCGACCCATCCGCCAACTACGCTTTCTTT.

The chain links TRBV5-1 to TRBJ1-1; unclear D gene. This CDR3 is 14 amino acids long. Germline values: CDR1 SGHRS, CDR2 YFSETQ. V lost 0 bases and J lost 3, with 9 bases in between. CDR3 DNA sequence: TGCGCCAGCAGCTTGGATATTTGGCACACTGAAGCTTTCTTT. It translates to CASSLDIWHTEAFF.

The chain couples TRBV5-1 to TRBJ1-2, with TRBD1 matching over 10 bases. Trimming cost V 4 bases and J 8 bases; bases outside gene matches: 11. CDR1 SGHRS and CDR2 YFSETQ come from the germline V gene. The CDR3 consists of 15 residues. Written as DNA, the CDR3 is TGCGCCAGCAGCCCATCTACGACAGGGGGCGTCGGCTACACCTTC. Residues: CASSPSTTGGVGYTF.

This clone appeared a single time. J is TRBJ2-2 and V is TRBV12-3 or TRBV12-4; D is uncertain. The CDR3 totals 12 residues. Trimming cost V 6 bases and J 4 bases, with 6 bases left between them. CDR3 bases: TGTGCCAGCAGACTCGGCACCGGGGAGCTGTTTTTT. Translation: CASRLGTGELFF.

This clone has only a few counts. The V gene is TRBV2, the J gene TRBJ1-2; possibly TRBD1 for D (5 bases). V was cut by 2 bases and J by 4 bases, with 14 bases left in between. The CDR3 length is 15 residues. Per germline, CDR1 SNHLY and CDR2 FYNNEI. The CDR3 DNA reads as TGTGCCAGCAGTGAAATGACGACAGCAAGCTATGGCTACACCTTC. It encodes CASSEMTTASYGYTF. The whole variable domain, remainder taken from reference TRBV2 and TRBJ1-2, is EPEVTQTPSHQVTQMGQEVILRCVPISNHLYFYWYRQILGQKVEFLVSFYNNEISEKSEIFDDQFSVERPDGSNFTLKIRSTKLEDSAMYFCASSEMTTASYGYTFGSGTRLTVV.

CDR3 bases: TGTGCCAGCAGTGGGACAGCTTCCTATGGCTACACCTTC. This translates into CASSGTASYGYTF. The V and J genes are TRBV2 and TRBJ1-2, with D possibly matching TRBD1 (6 bases). Germline assignment: CDR1 SNHLY and CDR2 FYNNEI. Trimming removed 4 bases from V and 4 bases from J, with 10 bases in between. The CDR3 runs 13 residues. Together with reference TRBV2 and TRBJ1-2, the CDR3 gives the full variable domain: EPEVTQTPSHQVTQMGQEVILRCVPISNHLYFYWYRQILGQKVEFLVSFYNNEISEKSEIFDDQFSVERPDGSNFTLKIRSTKLEDSAMYFCASSGTASYGYTFGSGTRLTVV.

The chain combines TRBV5-1 with TRBJ1-1, with 8 nucleotides matching TRBD1. This CDR3 has 15 amino acids. J gave up 4 bases and V 1 base, and 6 bases lay outside the gene matches. Germline CDR1 is SGHRS and CDR2 is YFSETQ. The CDR3 DNA reads as TGCGCCAGCAGCTTGCTGGACAGGGAGGGCACTGAAGCTTTCTTT. Translation: CASSLLDREGTEAFF.

The chain carries TRBV3-1 (or the pseudogene TRBV3-2) and TRBJ2-1; D is undetermined. This CDR3 spans 11 amino acids. V lost 3 bases to trimming and J lost 7 bases, with 4 bases between them. Germline CDR1 is LGHDT and CDR2 is YNNKEL (reference sequence). The CDR3 DNA follows: TGTGCCAGCAGCCACCCTAATGAGCAGTTCTTC. Its translation is CASSHPNEQFF.

The chain is built from TRBV6-5 and TRBJ2-7, with D possibly being TRBD2 (6 bases). The CDR3 contains 15 residues. The V and J ends lost 5 bases and 1 base respectively, with 15 bases between them. CDR1 MNHEY and CDR2 SVGAGI come from the germline V gene. The CDR3 nucleotides read TGTGCCAGCAGTCCGGACCGGGACTTATCCTACGAGCAGTACTTC. This encodes CASSPDRDLSYEQYF.

V is TRBV7-8 and J is TRBJ2-5; 9 bases align to TRBD2. The ends lost 1 base at V and 4 bases at J; junction bases unmatched: 13. Germline V gene sequence: CDR1 SGHVS, CDR2 FQNEAQ. CDR3 size: 18 residues. The CDR3 spells CASSLDGGLAGERETQYF. CDR3 DNA: TGTGCCAGCAGCTTAGACGGGGGATTAGCGGGGGAGCGAGAGACCCAGTACTTC. The full variable domain, in which reference TRBV7-8 and TRBJ2-5 provide the parts outside the CDR3, is GAGVSQSPRYKVAKRGQDVALRCDPISGHVSLFWYQQALGQGPEFLTYFQNEAQLDKSGLPSDRFFAERPEGSVSTLKIQRTQQEDSAVYLCASSLDGGLAGERETQYFGPGTRLLVL.